The TCR beta chain described here comes from a study of cytotoxic CD8 clonotypes in ibrutinib-treated CLL. About the research overall: Included were 11 to 12 relapsed/refractory and approximately 15 treatment-naive patients, of whom roughly 17 were IGHV unmutated.

As to this clone: Its specificity is not known.

Study observations and caveats: Clonality at baseline surpassed age-matched healthy donors and tracked circulating CD8+ T-cell counts.

Measured with immunoSEQ multiplex PCR; TCRdb has only the in-frame clones, and not every one. This sample has roughly 150,000 clones, with 81% found just once. Material: PBMCs, obtained after 12 months of ibrutinib treatment. The clonotype comes from a human donor with chronic lymphocytic leukemia.

The CDR3 DNA reads TGTGCCAGCAGCTGGCGGTCGGGACGTAAAAACATTCAGTACTTC. Translating gives CASSWRSGRKNIQYF. J is TRBJ2-4 and V is TRBV6-5; D might be TRBD1 or TRBD2, each matching 5 bases. Germline V lookup: CDR1 MNHEY, CDR2 SVGAGI. The V end lost 6 bases, the J end lost 4 bases, and 16 bases lay between the germline ends. CDR3 length: 15 amino acids.